One and the same sample provided the 11 T cell receptor beta chains below, sequenced in a study of Graves' ophthalmopathy and Graves' hyperthyroidism. Scientists amplified the TCR beta CDR3 regions from RNA transcripts. A first-round RT-PCR used HTBI primers, followed by a second-round multiplex PCR. TCRdb used MiXCR to reprocess the multiplex PCR reads, holding one entry per CDR3 protein. This sample has about 620,000 distinct CDR3 sequences, with about 20% found just once. Input material: peripheral blood. The receptors were gathered from a woman between 18 and 30 years old with stable Graves' hyperthyroidism. Some clones in this sample may be carry-over from other donors' samples.

This clonotype was counted many times. The chain carries TRBV29-1 and TRBJ1-2; D may be TRBD1 (6 bases). The CDR3 has 11 amino acids. V was clipped by 4 bases and J by 7 bases, with 10 bases between them. Germline CDR1 and CDR2: SQVTM and ANQGSEA. The DNA for the CDR3 is TGCAGCGTTGCCGGGGGCGGTGGCTACACCTTC. Residues: CSVAGGGGYTF.

This clonotype was counted at least ten times. V and J are TRBV20-1 and TRBJ1-5, with a tentative D call TRBD1 (6 bases). The CDR3 extends over 15 amino acids. Looked up from germline, CDR1 is DFQATT and CDR2 is SNEGSKA (reference sequence). Trimming left V 3 bases short and J 3 bases short, with 15 bases between. In nucleotides, the CDR3 is TGCAGTGCTAGGGGATCGGGGGCTGACAATCAGCCCCAGCATTTT. Translation: CSARGSGADNQPQHF.

This clonotype was found many times. V usage is TRBV12-3 or TRBV12-4 and J usage is TRBJ1-5, with D unclear. V was pared by 0 bases and J by 9 bases, with 6 bases between. CDR3 length equals 12 residues. As DNA, the CDR3 is TGTGCCAGCAGTTTAGCCGGGAGGCCCCAGCATTTT. Its protein is CASSLAGRPQHF.

The chain uses TRBV13 and TRBJ1-1, with 10 bases aligning to TRBD1. V was clipped by 0 bases and J by 4 bases; unmatched bases: 5. Per the germline V gene, CDR1 is PRHDT and CDR2 is FYEKMQ (reference sequence). The CDR3 covers 16 residues. CDR3 region: CASSLGDRGVGTEAFF. In DNA, the CDR3 is TGTGCCAGCAGCTTAGGGGACAGGGGGGTCGGCACTGAAGCTTTCTTT.

This clonotype was observed at least ten times. The V and J genes are TRBV5-6 and TRBJ2-5, with a tentative D call TRBD1 (7 bases). Trimming left V 2 bases short and J 5 bases short, with 13 bases between. CDR3 length equals 14 residues. CDR1 and CDR2 (germline): SGHDT, YYEEEE. The CDR3 nucleotides are TGTGCCAGCAGCTTAGGAGGGACAGTCGAGACCCAGTACTTC. This codes for CASSLGGTVETQYF.

This clonotype has ten or more counts. V is TRBV10-1 and J is TRBJ2-7, with TRBD2 identical over 8 bases. Unmatched junction bases numbered 9, after V lost 6 bases and J lost 5 bases. Germline CDR1 WNHNN, CDR2 SYGVQD (reference sequence). This CDR3 comprises 14 residues. The CDR3 sequence is CASSPAGAGDEQYF. CDR3 DNA sequence: TGCGCCAGCAGCCCAGCGGGGGCCGGGGACGAGCAGTACTTC.

This clonotype turned up a few times. This chain joins TRBV6-2 or TRBV6-3 and TRBJ2-2; 7 positions match TRBD2. This CDR3 spans 15 amino acids. The V and J ends lost 8 bases and 1 base, in that order; junction bases with no gene match: 7. Germline CDR1 and CDR2: MNHEY and SVGEGT. CDR3 nucleotides: TGTGCCAGCTTTTCGGGGGGTGTGAACACCGGGGAGCTGTTTTTT. Protein product: CASFSGGVNTGELFF.

Ten or more counts support this clonotype. Relative to the germline gene, one junction end is altered; a read error may explain this. The chain carries TRBV20-1 and TRBJ1-2, with D perhaps matching TRBD1 (6 bases). CDR1 is DFQATT, CDR2 SNEGSKA, per germline (reference sequence). CDR3 size: 16 residues. CDR3 in amino acids: CSARDAGAIRDYGYTF. CDR3 sequence (DNA): TGCAGTGCTAGAGATGCAGGGGCCATCAGGGACTATGGATACACCTTC.

The table lists this clonotype with many counts. This chain uses TRBV2 with TRBJ1-6; no reliable D call. The ends were cut back, 5 bases at V and 7 bases at J, with 12 bases in the middle. Germline V lookup: CDR1 SNHLY, CDR2 FYNNEI. The CDR3 sequence is 14 residues long. CDR3 in DNA: TGTGCCAGCAGTTTGTACAGAATCAATTCACCCCTCCACTTT. This codes for CASSLYRINSPLHF.

This clonotype has just a few counts. This chain joins TRBV18 and TRBJ2-5; D may be TRBD2 (6 bases). Germline V CDR1 and CDR2: KGHSH, LQKENI. The CDR3 spans 16 residues. The V end lost 0 bases, the J end lost 3 bases, and 14 bases lay between the germline ends. This CDR3 is CASSPPGGRPKETQYF. CDR3 nucleotides: TGTGCCAGCTCACCACCGGGAGGCCGCCCTAAAGAGACCCAGTACTTC.

The sample holds a few counts of this clonotype. The CDR3 protein is CASSLTRQGRLNTEAFF. Here the CDR3 DNA reads TGTGCCAGCAGCTTGACGCGACAGGGGAGATTGAACACTGAAGCTTTCTTT. V is TRBV5-6 and J is TRBJ1-1; TRBD1 matches 8 bases. This CDR3 is 17 amino acids long. In germline, CDR1 is SGHDT, CDR2 YYEEEE. V gave up 1 base and J gave up 0 bases; unmatched junction bases: 8.